This T cell receptor beta chain is from a study of Ad26.COV2.S vaccination and SARS-CoV-2 variants. Study overall: Ad26.COV2.S shots went into the muscle once or twice, 56 days apart.

The assay was immunoSEQ multiplex PCR, and TCRdb's table has in-frame clones only and misses some. The sample consists of roughly 700,000 clones, 80% to 90% of them appearing once. CDR1 SNHLY and CDR2 FYNNEI come from the germline V gene. The CDR3 sequence is 13 residues long. With 3 bases removed from V and 2 bases from J, the gap between germline ends came to 7 bases. Treatment given: approximately 18 received Ad26.COV2.S at low or high dose, single or two shots; 5 received placebo; per-sample allocation not given. Material that was analyzed had been drawn on day 63 after the first vaccine or placebo injection. A remark on this clone: Its antigen is not known. This same CDR3 is encoded by further DNA sequences in the sample.

Study-wide results and limits: Spike-specific TCR breadth was greater after Ad26.COV2.S than placebo. Reported post-vaccination CD8+ and CD4+ T cell responses to spike showed substantial breadth. The TCR-based breadth and depth measures might underestimate overall T cell responses.

The source of this sequence is a person aged 18-60 years who received the Ad26.COV2.S COVID-19 vaccine or a placebo. The chain combines TRBV2 with TRBJ1-2, with D maybe TRBD1 (5 bases). Source: peripheral blood, taken in a trial of Ad26.COV2.S vaccine versus placebo. The DNA of the CDR3 is TGTGCCAGCAGTGAGGCAGGGAACTATGGCTACACCTTC. Translated, it gives CASSEAGNYGYTF.